Listed here are 30 T cell receptor beta chains from one sample, sequenced in a study of CD8 T cells in ankylosing spondylitis. One entry per CDR3 protein, called by TCRdb with MiXCR from the 5' RACE reads. The sample yields 200,000 to 250,000 distinct CDR3 sequences, 8% to 11% seen once. Sequenced: blood, either unsorted or a sorted T cell fraction (not recorded which). These receptors all come from a male donor with ankylosing spondylitis or in good health (not recorded which).

This clonotype was recorded many times. The chain uses TRBV25-1 and TRBJ2-1; D unclear. Germline V gene data show CDR1 as MGHDK and CDR2 as SYGVNS. This CDR3 spans 12 amino acids. V shed 10 bases and J shed 8 bases, with 15 bases lying between them. CDR3 in amino acids: CATSEAPYEQFF. The CDR3 coding sequence is TGTGCCACCTCAGAAGCTCCCTATGAGCAGTTCTTC.

This clonotype was detected ten times or more. V and J are TRBV20-1 and TRBJ1-5; no reliable D call. Germline assignment: CDR1 DFQATT and CDR2 SNEGSKA (reference sequence). This CDR3 has 12 residues. The V and J ends lost 5 bases and 0 bases respectively, with 5 bases between them. The CDR3: CSAFSSNQPQHF. The DNA of the CDR3 is TGCAGTGCTTTTTCTAGCAATCAGCCCCAGCATTTT.

This clonotype was seen ten or more times. The chain links TRBV5-1 to TRBJ2-7; D gene uncertain. The V end lost 0 bases, the J end lost 5 bases, and 18 bases lay between the germline ends. The CDR3 length is 16 residues. Germline values: CDR1 SGHRS, CDR2 YFSETQ. The chain's CDR3 is CASSLEGPRAGDEQYF. The CDR3 nucleotides read TGCGCCAGCAGCTTGGAGGGCCCCCGGGCTGGCGACGAGCAGTACTTC.

This clonotype was detected a few times. The V gene is TRBV30, the J gene TRBJ1-2, with TRBD1 matching 8 bases. Germline lookup yields CDR1 GTSNPN and CDR2 SVGIG (reference sequence). This CDR3 is built from 13 residues. Losses at the gene ends were 4 bases for V and 4 bases for J; bases not matched to a gene: 5. For the CDR3, the DNA is TGTGCCTGGATAAAAGGACAGGGCTATGGCTACACCTTC. As protein: CAWIKGQGYGYTF.

This clonotype showed up many times. The chain links TRBV7-9 to TRBJ1-4, with D perhaps TRBD1 (5 bases). V lost 5 bases, J lost 4 bases, and 14 bases lay in between. The CDR3 consists of 15 residues. The germline gives CDR1 SEHNR, CDR2 FQNEAQ (reference sequence). CDR3 amino acids: CASSGNGQNNEKLFF. The CDR3 bases are TGTGCCAGCAGCGGGAACGGACAAAATAATGAAAAACTGTTTTTT.

The table lists this clonotype with a few counts. J is TRBJ2-2 and V is TRBV5-1; 7 nucleotides match TRBD1. Per the germline V gene, CDR1 is SGHRS and CDR2 is YFSETQ. CDR3 length: 16 amino acids. Trimming removed 1 base from V and 6 bases from J; junction bases left unmatched: 9. The CDR3 sequence is CASSLNSGQRAGELFF. For the CDR3, the DNA is TGCGCCAGCAGCTTGAATTCGGGACAGCGCGCCGGGGAGCTGTTTTTT.

Note on this clonotype: A read error may explain this, as a much larger clone is one base away. This chain links TRBV6-7 with TRBJ1-5; tentatively, D is TRBD1 (5 bases). Being an ORF, TRBV6-7 has a function that is uncertain. CDR3 length equals 16 residues. The CDR3 sequence: CAISYSAGPSNQPQHF. The CDR3 nucleotides are TGTGCCATCAGTTACTCGGCAGGGCCTAGCAATCAGCCCCAGCATTTT.

This clonotype showed up many times. The rearrangement links TRBV15 to TRBJ2-7, with D uncertain. The CDR3 spans 15 residues. V lost 0 bases, J lost 0 bases, and 9 bases lay in between. Germline values: CDR1 LNHNV, CDR2 YYDKDF (reference sequence). The DNA for the CDR3 is TGTGCCACCAGCAGAGATCTGTCGAGCTCCTACGAGCAGTACTTC. It encodes CATSRDLSSSYEQYF.

J is TRBJ2-3 and V is TRBV5-1, with 11 bases lining up with TRBD2. With 0 bases clipped from V and 6 bases from J, the junction kept 12 bases outside the gene matches. This CDR3 region has 18 residues. CDR1 and CDR2 (germline): SGHRS, YFSETQ. The CDR3 coding sequence is TGCGCCAGCAGCTTGGCTAGTAGTAGCGGGGGGGCAGGTGATACGCAGTATTTT. This codes for CASSLASSSGGAGDTQYF.

As regards this clonotype: A read error is possible here, since a much larger clone lies one base away. The chain employs TRBV5-1 and TRBJ1-5; D might be TRBD1 (6 bases). The CDR3 length is 16 residues. Germline loops: CDR1 SGHRS, CDR2 YFSETQ. CDR3 coding DNA: TGCGCCAGCACACGGTCCGGGACACCTAGCAATCACCCCCAGCATTTT. Translation gives CASTRSGTPSNHPQHF.

Note on this clonotype: The junction departs from germline at one end; a sequencing error may be responsible. V is TRBV9 and J is TRBJ1-2, with D tentatively TRBD1 (6 bases). The CDR3 is 11 residues long. CDR1 is SGDLS, CDR2 YYNGEE, per germline. The chain's CDR3 is CASEGGDGYPF. The CDR3, as DNA: TGTGCCAGCGAGGGGGGCGATGGCTACCCCTTC.

Ten or more counts support this clonotype. The V and J genes are TRBV5-1 and TRBJ2-3, with D tentatively TRBD2 (6 bases). CDR1 is SGHRS, CDR2 YFSETQ, per germline. The ends were cut back, 4 bases at V and 0 bases at J, with 15 bases in the middle. The CDR3 is 16 residues long. The CDR3 DNA is TGCGCCAGCAGCCCACCCGGGGGAAGGAGCACAGATACGCAGTATTTT. Translated, it gives CASSPPGGRSTDTQYF.

This clonotype has only a few counts. The chain combines TRBV6-1 with TRBJ1-2; no reliable D call. This CDR3 is 13 amino acids long. Per germline, CDR1 MNHNS and CDR2 SASEGT. Trimming pared 6 bases from V and 3 bases from J, leaving 11 bases between. The CDR3 region has the DNA TGTGCCAGCAGCCCAGCCGGGGACTATGGCTACACCTTC. It yields the protein CASSPAGDYGYTF.

This clonotype was counted many times. The chain carries TRBV11-2 and TRBJ2-1; D not resolved. V was cut by 4 bases and J by 15 bases, with 16 bases left in between. The CDR3 loop spans 12 amino acids. Germline-derived CDR1 and CDR2 are SGHAT and FQNNGV. The CDR3 bases are TGTGCCAGCAGCTCCTTACAATGGGTAGCGTTCTTC. As protein: CASSSLQWVAFF.

This sequence joins TRBV12-3 or TRBV12-4 and TRBJ1-5; D not certain. The CDR3 runs to 13 residues. The V end was cut by 7 bases, the J end by 4 bases, with 11 bases between. The chain's CDR3 is CASKNSANQPQHF. As DNA, the CDR3 is TGTGCCAGCAAGAATTCCGCGAATCAGCCCCAGCATTTT.

A few counts support this clonotype. The V and J genes are TRBV12-3 or TRBV12-4 and TRBJ2-3; 9 bases fit TRBD1. CDR3 size: 14 residues. V lost 4 bases, J lost 1 base, and 0 bases stayed unmatched. This CDR3 reads CASSWDRGTDTQYF. CDR3 bases: TGTGCCAGCAGTTGGGACAGGGGCACAGATACGCAGTATTTT.

This clonotype was detected ten times or more. The V gene is TRBV2, the J gene TRBJ2-2, with 9 bases identical to TRBD1. The V gene's germline CDR1 is SNHLY and CDR2 FYNNEI. V lost 9 bases to trimming and J lost 5 bases; unmatched junction nucleotides: 7. This CDR3 region has 14 residues. DNA for the CDR3: TGTGCCAGTAACCAACAGGGGGCAACCGGGGAGCTGTTTTTT. Translation: CASNQQGATGELFF.

The table lists this clonotype with many counts. As DNA, the CDR3 is TGTGCCAGCAGTTCCCCGGGACAGGGTCTTCCTGAAGCTTTCTTT. Its translation is CASSSPGQGLPEAFF. The chain is built from TRBV12-3 or TRBV12-4 and TRBJ1-1; 9 bases agree with TRBD1. The CDR3 loop spans 15 amino acids. The J segment lost 6 bases and the V segment lost 4 bases, leaving 9 bases of the junction unmatched.

This clonotype came up a few times. The chain recombines TRBV28 with TRBJ2-1, with TRBD2 identical over 14 bases. The CDR3 consists of 16 residues. Germline CDR1 reads MDHEN; CDR2 reads SYDVKM. The ends lost 4 bases at V and 3 bases at J; junction bases unmatched: 2. The CDR3, as DNA: TGTGCCAGCAGTTCGGGACTAGCGGGGGTCTACAATGAGCAGTTCTTC. Protein sequence: CASSSGLAGVYNEQFF.

In its sample, this clonotype was seen many times. The chain links TRBV20-1 to TRBJ1-1; D remains ambiguous. The CDR3 spans 14 residues. V was cut by 0 bases and J by 1 base, with 9 bases left in between. Germline assignment: CDR1 DFQATT and CDR2 SNEGSKA (reference sequence). The CDR3 loop is CSARDHIRNTEAFF. The DNA for the CDR3 is TGCAGTGCTAGAGATCATATAAGGAACACTGAAGCTTTCTTT.

The gene calls are TRBV24-1 and TRBJ2-5, with D tentatively TRBD1 (6 bases). CDR1 and CDR2 (germline): KGHDR, SFDVKD. CDR3 length: 15 residues. The V gene lost 2 bases and the J gene lost 0 bases, with 9 bases spanning the gap. This CDR3 is CATSDWTVDQETQYF. Here the CDR3 DNA reads TGTGCCACCAGTGATTGGACAGTAGACCAAGAGACCCAGTACTTC.

This clonotype was counted at least ten times. This chain connects TRBV24-1 to TRBJ2-1, with D possibly TRBD1 on 5 matching bases. Looked up from germline, CDR1 is KGHDR and CDR2 is SFDVKD. The CDR3 has 12 residues. V was shortened by 3 bases and J by 10 bases, with 9 bases between the two germline ends. For the CDR3, the DNA is TGTGCCACCAGTGATCCCCAGGGAGAGCAGTTCTTC. Translating it yields CATSDPQGEQFF.

This clonotype occurred many times. The chain employs TRBV5-1 and TRBJ1-6; no reliable D call. The CDR3 consists of 14 residues. Germline lookup yields CDR1 SGHRS and CDR2 YFSETQ. Trimming removed 0 bases at V and 5 bases at J, with 6 bases between. CDR3 bases: TGCGCCAGCAGCTTGGGCAGGAATAATTCACCCCTCCACTTT. It translates to CASSLGRNNSPLHF.

This clonotype appeared a few times. The chain uses TRBV12-3 or TRBV12-4 and TRBJ2-1, with D tentatively TRBD1 (5 bases). This CDR3 has 16 residues. The ends were cut back, 5 bases at V and 9 bases at J, with 23 bases in the middle. CDR3 residues: CASSPPLGLVIGEQFF. The DNA of the CDR3 is TGTGCCAGCAGTCCACCATTGGGGCTAGTGATAGGTGAGCAGTTCTTC.

The gene calls are TRBV29-1 and TRBJ1-4, with TRBD1 matching over 8 bases. CDR1 SQVTM and CDR2 ANQGSEA come from the germline V gene. V was clipped by 6 bases and J by 8 bases; unmatched bases: 5. CDR3 length equals 12 residues. CDR3 residues: CSVDRGAEKLFF. The CDR3, as DNA: TGCAGCGTCGACAGGGGAGCCGAAAAACTGTTTTTT. Full variable domain (remainder filled in from reference TRBV29-1 and TRBJ1-4): SAVISQKPSRDICQRGTSLTIQCQVDSQVTMMFWYRQQPGQSLTLIATANQGSEATYESGFVIDKFPISRPNLTFSTLTVSNMSPEDSSIYLCSVDRGAEKLFFGSGTQLSVL.

At least ten counts were recorded for this clonotype. The chain carries TRBV29-1 and TRBJ2-1; 10 positions match TRBD2. V was pared by 4 bases and J by 0 bases, with 6 bases of the junction left unmatched. The germline gives CDR1 SQVTM, CDR2 ANQGSEA. CDR3 length: 16 residues. In DNA, the CDR3 is TGCAGCGTTGGTAGCGGGGGGAGGATCTCCTACAATGAGCAGTTCTTC. This encodes CSVGSGGRISYNEQFF.

This clonotype was seen more than once but under ten times. This sequence joins TRBV7-6 and TRBJ2-1, with 14 bases fitting TRBD2. V gave up 5 bases and J gave up 0 bases; unmatched junction bases: 12. Per the germline V gene, CDR1 is SGHVS and CDR2 is FNYEAQ. CDR3 length: 20 amino acids. CDR3 loop: CASSPPWTSGGLRSYNEQFF. The CDR3 nucleotides are TGTGCCAGCAGCCCTCCCTGGACTAGCGGGGGGCTTCGCTCCTACAATGAGCAGTTCTTC.

There are many counts of this clonotype. This chain connects TRBV10-3 to TRBJ2-3, with 10 bases that match TRBD1. The length of the CDR3 is 15 residues. Germline V gives CDR1 ENHRY, CDR2 SYGVKD. With 5 bases clipped from V and 1 base from J, the junction kept 3 bases outside the gene matches. CDR3 amino acids: CAISLGTGGTDTQYF. CDR3 nucleotide sequence: TGTGCCATCAGTCTCGGGACAGGGGGCACAGATACGCAGTATTTT.

This clonotype was observed many times. The chain joins TRBV7-2 to TRBJ2-3; 9 bases are shared with TRBD2. V was clipped by 10 bases and J by 4 bases; unmatched bases: 15. The V gene's germline CDR1 is SGHTA and CDR2 FQGNSA. The CDR3 is 16 amino acids. The DNA for the CDR3 is TGTGCCATCTCCCTGTCAGCGGGGGGCTGGGCAGATACGCAGTATTTT. Protein sequence: CAISLSAGGWADTQYF.

The chain recombines TRBV12-3 or TRBV12-4 with TRBJ1-2; D might be TRBD1 (5 bases). Trimming stripped 0 bases from V and 7 bases from J, with 12 bases between. CDR3 size: 14 residues. CDR3 nucleotides: TGTGCCAGCAGTTTAGCTCTGGGGGACCGTGGCTACACCTTC. Encoded protein: CASSLALGDRGYTF.